One and the same sample provided the 30 T cell receptor beta chains below, sequenced in a study of T cell responses to AZD1222 COVID-19 vaccine. Only in-frame clones appear in the TCRdb table, and some are missing; sequencing was by immunoSEQ multiplex PCR. The table has 70,000 to 90,000 clones, around nine tenths seen once. The starting material was peripheral blood, obtained on day 0 of AZD1222 vaccination. The source is an adult in good health.

The chain links TRBV28 to TRBJ2-7; 12 nucleotides agree with TRBD2. J gave up 3 bases and V 8 bases, and 8 bases lay outside the gene matches. Germline lookup yields CDR1 MDHEN and CDR2 SYDVKM. The CDR3 runs to 15 residues. In DNA form, the CDR3 reads TGTGCCAGCGTGACCTCTAGCGGGAGGGTCTACGAGCAGTACTTC. Translated: CASVTSSGRVYEQYF.

This rearrangement joins TRBV7-9 to TRBJ1-1, with D tentatively TRBD1 (6 bases). This CDR3 is 16 amino acids long. V gave up 5 bases and J gave up 0 bases, with 16 bases separating them. From germline, CDR1 is SEHNR and CDR2 FQNEAQ (reference sequence). The CDR3 DNA follows: TGTGCCAGCAGCCTCTTCTACGGACAGATGAACACTGAAGCTTTCTTT. Protein sequence: CASSLFYGQMNTEAFF.

Only one count was recorded for this clone. For the CDR3, the DNA is TGTTCCACCCGGACAGGGGAGGGCTACACCTTC. This sequence encodes CSTRTGEGYTF. The genes are TRBV6-5 and TRBJ1-2, with 9 bases lining up with TRBD1. CDR3 length equals 11 residues. Germline loops: CDR1 MNHEY, CDR2 SVGAGI.

V gene TRBV3-1 (or the pseudogene TRBV3-2) combines with J gene TRBJ2-7; D is uncertain. Germline V gene data show CDR1 as LGHDT and CDR2 as YNNKEL (reference sequence). Trimming shortened V by 4 bases and J by 7 bases, and 8 bases separated the two germline ends. This CDR3 region has 11 residues. Here the CDR3 reads CASSLHGEQYF. CDR3 nucleotide sequence: TGTGCCAGCAGCCTCCATGGGGAGCAGTACTTC.

V usage is TRBV5-1 and J usage is TRBJ2-1; D possibly corresponds to TRBD2 (5 bases). The CDR3 extends over 15 amino acids. V was clipped by 7 bases and J by 3 bases, with 17 bases between them. Germline CDR1 and CDR2: SGHRS and YFSETQ. This CDR3 reads CASQIEGRNYNEQFF. CDR3 nucleotide sequence: TGCGCCAGCCAAATAGAGGGCAGAAACTACAATGAGCAGTTCTTC.

This rearrangement joins TRBV5-1 to TRBJ2-3; a weak D match, TRBD2 (7 bases). Germline CDR1 reads SGHRS; CDR2 reads YFSETQ. Trimming pared 0 bases from V and 6 bases from J, leaving 17 bases between. The CDR3 has 16 residues. The CDR3 reads CASSLAGGGFKDTQYF. The CDR3 DNA reads TGCGCCAGCAGCTTGGCCGGCGGGGGCTTCAAGGATACGCAGTATTTT.

The chain combines TRBV7-3 with TRBJ2-6; D is unresolved. The germline V gene encodes CDR1 SGHTA and CDR2 FQGTGA. This CDR3 is built from 17 residues. The V end was cut by 1 base, the J end by 0 bases, with 10 bases between. CDR3 sequence reads: CASSLRGRSSGANVLTF. The CDR3 DNA reads TGTGCCAGCAGCTTAAGAGGCCGAAGCTCTGGGGCCAACGTCCTGACTTTC.

This clone was counted a few times. The V gene is TRBV28, the J gene TRBJ2-3, with D possibly TRBD2 on 6 matching bases. The CDR3 spans 13 residues. Germline assignment: CDR1 MDHEN and CDR2 SYDVKM. The ends were cut back, 9 bases at V and 5 bases at J, with 15 bases in the middle. The CDR3 protein is CASSQAGKDTQYF. The CDR3 DNA is TGTGCCAGTTCTCAGGCGGGGAAAGATACGCAGTATTTT.

The gene calls are TRBV6-5 and TRBJ2-7, with D hard to call. CDR1 MNHEY and CDR2 SVGAGI come from the germline V gene. Trimming pared 8 bases from V and 3 bases from J, leaving 14 bases between. There are 13 residues in the CDR3. CDR3 in amino acids: CASSNTRYYEQYF. The CDR3 nucleotides are TGTGCCAGCTCAAATACACGCTACTACGAGCAGTACTTC.

Only a few counts were recorded for this clone. V and J are TRBV6-6 and TRBJ2-7; 9 bases match TRBD1. The CDR3 is 14 residues long. Trimming removed 4 bases from V and 2 bases from J; junction bases left unmatched: 3. Germline CDR1 is MNHNY and CDR2 is SVGAGI (reference sequence). DNA of the CDR3: TGTGCCAGCAGTTCGGACAGGGGTCCCTACGAGCAGTACTTC. Translating gives CASSSDRGPYEQYF.

The chain recombines TRBV28 with TRBJ1-5; 10 nucleotides match TRBD1. Per the germline V gene, CDR1 is MDHEN and CDR2 is SYDVKM. V trimming: 0 bases; J trimming: 3 bases; junction bases outside the gene matches: 2. CDR3 size: 16 residues. DNA of the CDR3: TGTGCCAGCAGTTTATGGGGACAGGGGAACAATCAGCCCCAGCATTTT. Amino acid sequence: CASSLWGQGNNQPQHF.

The V call is TRBV19, the J call TRBJ1-5, with unresolved D. V was cut by 2 bases and J by 6 bases, with 5 bases left in between. The CDR3 consists of 12 residues. CDR1 is LNHDA and CDR2 is SQIVND in the germline V gene (reference sequence). The CDR3 here is CASSIHGQPQHF. The CDR3 DNA follows: TGTGCCAGTAGTATACACGGTCAGCCCCAGCATTTT. Complete variable domain (other parts from reference TRBV19 and TRBJ1-5): DGGITQSPKYLFRKEGQNVTLSCEQNLNHDAMYWYRQDPGQGLRLIYYSQIVNDFQKGDIAEGYSVSREKKESFPLTVTSAQKNPTAFYLCASSIHGQPQHFGDGTRLSIL.

This chain joins TRBV11-2 and TRBJ2-2; D is possibly TRBD2 (6 bases). Germline V gene sequence: CDR1 SGHAT, CDR2 FQNNGV. V dropped 5 bases and J dropped 5 bases, with 12 bases sitting between them. The CDR3 has 14 amino acids. CDR3 in DNA: TGTGCCAGCAGCCGATACAGCGGGACCGGGGAGCTGTTTTTT. Protein: CASSRYSGTGELFF.

This chain uses TRBV4-1 with TRBJ2-7, with 7 positions matching TRBD1. The J segment lost 4 bases and the V segment lost 2 bases, leaving 5 bases of the junction unmatched. CDR1 is MGHRA and CDR2 is YSYEKL in the germline V gene. This CDR3 contains 14 residues. CDR3 DNA: TGCGCCAGCAGCCAATCGACAGGGAGATACGAGCAGTACTTC. It specifies CASSQSTGRYEQYF.

V and J are TRBV6-5 and TRBJ1-1; possibly TRBD1 for D (5 bases). The CDR3 runs to 16 residues. The germline V and J ends were trimmed by 2 bases and 5 bases, with 18 bases remaining between them. Germline values: CDR1 MNHEY, CDR2 SVGAGI. The CDR3 reads CASSYGSGTWRTEAFF. CDR3 nucleotide sequence: TGTGCCAGCAGTTACGGCTCCGGGACTTGGAGGACTGAAGCTTTCTTT.

The chain combines TRBV28 with TRBJ2-1; 16 bases align to TRBD2. The V and J ends lost 5 bases and 2 bases, in that order; junction bases with no gene match: 3. The CDR3 is 17 amino acids. Germline V gene sequence: CDR1 MDHEN, CDR2 SYDVKM. Written as DNA, the CDR3 is TGTGCCAGCAGTCACGGGACTAGCGGGAGGGCCTACAATGAGCAGTTCTTC. This sequence encodes CASSHGTSGRAYNEQFF.

This rearrangement joins TRBV7-2 to TRBJ1-1; D is undetermined. Per germline, CDR1 SGHTA and CDR2 FQGNSA. V lost 1 base to trimming and J lost 4 bases, with 7 bases between them. There are 13 residues in the CDR3. The CDR3 here is CASSLDSSTEAFF. In DNA form, the CDR3 reads TGTGCCAGCAGCTTAGACAGTTCCACTGAAGCTTTCTTT. Full variable domain (rest looked up from reference TRBV7-2 and TRBJ1-1): GAGVSQSPSNKVTEKGKDVELRCDPISGHTALYWYRQSLGQGLEFLIYFQGNSAPDKSGLPSDRFSAERTGGSVSTLTIQRTQQEDSAVYLCASSLDSSTEAFFGQGTRLTVV.

The chain carries TRBV19 and TRBJ1-1; D gene unclear. The CDR3 is made up of 13 amino acids. V was trimmed by 4 bases and J by 1 base, leaving 7 bases between them. From germline, CDR1 is LNHDA and CDR2 SQIVND (reference sequence). The CDR3 region is CASSKNPNTEAFF. The DNA for the CDR3 is TGTGCCAGTAGTAAGAACCCGAACACTGAAGCTTTCTTT.

The V call is TRBV7-8, the J call TRBJ2-4; 7 nucleotides align to TRBD2. With 5 bases clipped from V and 7 bases from J, the junction kept 11 bases outside the gene matches. The CDR3 consists of 15 residues. CDR1 SGHVS and CDR2 FQNEAQ come from the germline V gene. CDR3 sequence reads: CASSRRRDYGNIQYF. The CDR3, as DNA: TGTGCCAGCAGCCGCCGGCGGGACTATGGGAACATTCAGTACTTC.

CDR3 region: CASRGNMNTEAFF. In DNA form, the CDR3 reads TGTGCCAGTAGGGGGAATATGAACACTGAAGCTTTCTTT. The chain is built from TRBV19 and TRBJ1-1; D gene uncertain. The germline V gene encodes CDR1 LNHDA and CDR2 SQIVND (reference sequence). V was shortened by 6 bases and J by 0 bases, with 8 bases between the two germline ends. This CDR3 is 13 amino acids long.

The gene calls are TRBV28 and TRBJ2-7; 7 bases are shared with TRBD1. Germline V gives CDR1 MDHEN, CDR2 SYDVKM. The length of the CDR3 is 12 residues. V lost 6 bases and J lost 2; bases outside the gene matches: 1. The CDR3 DNA sequence: TGTGCCAGCAGGGGACAGCCCTACGAGCAGTACTTC. It is translated as CASRGQPYEQYF.

The chain couples TRBV2 to TRBJ2-2, with TRBD2 as a possible D gene (5 bases). Looked up from germline, CDR1 is SNHLY and CDR2 is FYNNEI. The CDR3 is 13 amino acids. Trimming removed 5 bases from V and 5 bases from J, with 9 bases in between. CDR3 sequence: CASSQEATGELFF. The CDR3 DNA follows: TGTGCCAGCAGTCAGGAGGCAACCGGGGAGCTGTTTTTT.

The gene calls are TRBV19 and TRBJ2-3; the D is unclear. The V end lost 4 bases, the J end lost 4 bases, and 15 bases lay between the germline ends. Per germline, CDR1 LNHDA and CDR2 SQIVND (reference sequence). The CDR3 has 15 residues. The CDR3: CASSTGPMAADTQYF. The CDR3 nucleotides are TGTGCCAGTAGTACGGGTCCTATGGCCGCAGATACGCAGTATTTT.

This clone was recorded only once. The rearrangement uses TRBV10-2 and TRBJ2-3; D remains unclear. The V gene lost 3 bases and the J gene lost 3 bases, with 10 bases spanning the gap. This CDR3 has 14 amino acids. In germline, CDR1 is WSHSY, CDR2 SAAADI. The CDR3 spells CASSEVFATDTQYF. CDR3 nucleotide sequence: TGCGCCAGCAGTGAAGTTTTTGCGACAGATACGCAGTATTTT.

The CDR3 DNA reads TGTGCCAGCTCACGCGGACTAGCGGGAGGGGATGATGAGCAGTTCTTC. It encodes CASSRGLAGGDDEQFF. The V and J genes are TRBV18 and TRBJ2-1; the match to TRBD2 covers 15 bases. The germline CDR1 and CDR2 sequences are KGHSH and LQKENI. The CDR3 is 16 amino acids. V lost 4 bases to trimming and J lost 8 bases; unmatched junction nucleotides: 6.

There are a few counts of this clone. At one boundary the junction diverges from the germline segment, which might be a read error. The V and J genes are TRBV27 and TRBJ2-1; 16 positions agree with TRBD2. The CDR3 length is 15 residues. Germline CDR1 MNHEY, CDR2 SMNVEV (reference sequence). The CDR3 loop reads CASSLSGTSGGALIF. The DNA for the CDR3 is TGTGCCAGCAGTTTATCGGGGACTAGCGGGGGGGCCCTTATCTTC.

The gene calls are TRBV24-1 and TRBJ2-2; D possibly matches TRBD1 or TRBD2 (5 bases each). Germline V gene data show CDR1 as KGHDR and CDR2 as SFDVKD. Trimming cost V 0 bases and J 2 bases, with 15 bases left between them. The CDR3 has 18 amino acids. CDR3 nucleotides: TGTGCCACCAGTGATTTGCTCGGGACGGGAAGAAACACCGGGGAGCTGTTTTTT. It specifies CATSDLLGTGRNTGELFF.

The chain carries TRBV28 and TRBJ2-3, with D possibly being TRBD2 (5 bases). The CDR3 covers 15 residues. The ends were cut back, 3 bases at V and 0 bases at J, with 10 bases in the middle. Germline assignment: CDR1 MDHEN and CDR2 SYDVKM. The CDR3 protein is CASSFDGVSTDTQYF. CDR3 DNA sequence: TGTGCCAGCAGTTTCGACGGGGTTAGCACAGATACGCAGTATTTT.

V is TRBV7-9 and J is TRBJ2-1, with 8 bases that match TRBD2. Trimming took 1 base from V and 5 from J; bases not matched to a gene: 4. Germline V gives CDR1 SEHNR, CDR2 FQNEAQ (reference sequence). CDR3 length: 15 residues. In DNA, the CDR3 is TGTGCCAGCAGCTTAGTACTAGCGGCCAACAATGAGCAGTTCTTC. Protein: CASSLVLAANNEQFF.

This chain links TRBV5-1 with TRBJ2-2; unclear D gene. CDR3 length: 12 amino acids. Trimming took off 5 bases at V and 6 bases at J, with 8 bases between the two ends. CDR1 is SGHRS and CDR2 is YFSETQ in the germline V gene. The DNA of the CDR3 is TGCGCCAGCAGACCGTCGGCCGGGGAGCTGTTTTTT. Its protein product is CASRPSAGELFF.